Sequencing of this TCR beta chain was carried out in a study of blood T cell repertoires in COVID-19. Looked up from germline, CDR1 is SGHAT and CDR2 is FQNNGV. The trim removed 5 bases at V and 8 bases at J, leaving 6 bases unmatched. CDR3 length equals 15 residues. Per the study methods: Using reference gene primer amplification, nucleated cell counts were estimated. Generated by immunoSEQ multiplex PCR, the TCRdb table keeps only in-frame clones and is missing some. The V and J calls and clone size come from that table; D and trimming were worked out from the DNA. The repertoire holds approximately 160,000 clones, with 86% as singletons.

The sample comprised peripheral blood. This TCR was recovered from a woman aged 70-85 years with acute or convalescent COVID-19. The chain uses TRBV11-2 and TRBJ2-1, with 13 nucleotides matching TRBD2. DNA of the CDR3: TGTGCCAGCAGCACCACTAGCGGGGGGGCCTATGAGCAGTTCTTC. Translating gives CASSTTSGGAYEQFF.